These T cell receptor beta chains were read from a single sample in a study of cytotoxic CD8 clonotypes in ibrutinib-treated CLL. TCRdb's copy holds only in-frame clones and misses some; the assay was immunoSEQ multiplex PCR. This table has about 200,000 clones, about 72% appearing once. The specimen was PBMCs, collected after 24 months of ibrutinib treatment. The receptors come from a human donor with chronic lymphocytic leukemia. The CDR3 runs from the conserved cysteine through the conserved F or W. Each record gives: CDR3 length, D gene, J gene, clone size, V gene, CDR3 DNA, CDR3 protein. The D gene is left open where the match is weak. Rows give clone size only sometimes, using once, few, many, or a class for an expanded clone.

16 | TRBD1 | TRBJ1-1 | once | TRBV5-1 | TGCGCCAGCAGCCCCAAAGCGGGACAGCTGAACACTGAAGCTTTCTTT | CASSPKAGQLNTEAFF
14 | TRBD2 | TRBJ2-3 | . | TRBV30 | TGTGCCTGGAGGATAGCGGGAGGGACAGATACGCAGTATTTT | CAWRIAGGTDTQYF
14 | . | TRBJ1-5 | few | TRBV28 | TGTGCCAGCAGTTCACGACAGGAGTATCAGCCCCAGCATTTT | CASSSRQEYQPQHF
14 | . | TRBJ2-2 | . | TRBV6-5 | TGTGCCAGCAGTTTCGACCGGAACACCGGGGAGCTGTTTTTT | CASSFDRNTGELFF
15 | TRBD2 | TRBJ2-5 | . | TRBV4-2 | TGTGCCAGCAGCTTTAGCGGGAGTACCCAAGAGACCCAGTACTTC | CASSFSGSTQETQYF
16 | . | TRBJ2-3 | . | TRBV27 | TGTGCCAGCAGTTCTCTTGGCGGCGGAAACACAGATACGCAGTATTTT | CASSSLGGGNTDTQYF
13 | . | TRBJ1-2 | . | TRBV6-6 | TGTGCCAGCAGTTACTTCGGGGACTATGGCTACACCTTC | CASSYFGDYGYTF
14 | . | TRBJ2-7 | once | TRBV28 | TGTGCCATAAATCGGCTACCCATATCCTACGAGCAGTACTTC | CAINRLPISYEQYF
13 | . | TRBJ2-7 | . | TRBV30 | TGTGCCTGGAGTTTAGGGGATCCCTACGAGCAGTACTTC | CAWSLGDPYEQYF
20 | TRBD1 | TRBJ1-1 | . | TRBV9 | TGTGCCAGCAGCGCGACTCTTCCCGGGACAGGGTTTTTGAAGGTCACTGAAGCTTTCTTT | CASSATLPGTGFLKVTEAFF
11 | . | TRBJ2-3 | . | TRBV20-1 | TGCAGTGGGTCGGGCACAGATACGCAGTATTTT | CSGSGTDTQYF
12 | . | TRBJ2-5 | . | TRBV30 | TGTGCCTGGACAAGGGTCCAAGAGACCCAGTACTTC | CAWTRVQETQYF
15 | . | TRBJ2-3 | . | TRBV5-4 | TGTGCCAGCAGCTCCTTTTGGGGGGAGAGCAGTACGCAGTATTTT | CASSSFWGESSTQYF
13 | . | TRBJ1-2 | . | TRBV18 | TGTGCCAGCTCACCCATTCAGGGTCGTGGCTACACCTTC | CASSPIQGRGYTF
15 | . | TRBJ1-3 | few | TRBV7-6 | TGTGCCAGCAGCTTAGGAGACAACTCTGGAAACACCATATATTTT | CASSLGDNSGNTIYF
13 | TRBD2 | TRBJ2-7 | . | TRBV7-9 | TGTGCCAGCAGCTTTACTAGCGCCTACGAGCAGTACTTC | CASSFTSAYEQYF
11 | . | TRBJ2-1 | . | TRBV5-1 | TGCGCCAGCAGCTCTTGGATAAAGCAGTTCTTC | CASSSWIKQFF
16 | . | TRBJ2-1 | . | TRBV9 | TGTGCCAGCAGCGTAGGTCCCAGCGGAGGGGGGAATGAGCAGTTCTTC | CASSVGPSGGGNEQFF
16 | . | TRBJ2-2 | once | TRBV5-8 | TGTGCCAGCAGCCGTCTTTGGGGGCGGCGCACCGGGGAGCTGTTTTTT | CASSRLWGRRTGELFF
13 | . | TRBJ1-2 | . | TRBV7-2 | TGTGCCAGCAGCTTAGTGGGACTCTATGGCTACACCTTC | CASSLVGLYGYTF
15 | . | TRBJ2-5 | . | TRBV13 | TGTGCCAGCAGCTTAGGGTCCGGGGTCCAAGAGACCCAGTACTTC | CASSLGSGVQETQYF
13 | . | TRBJ1-4 | . | TRBV9 | TGTGCCAGCGCCGCTGGGGTCCATGAAAAACTGTTTTTT | CASAAGVHEKLFF
11 | . | TRBJ1-2 | few | TRBV27 | TGTGCCAGCAGTCAGGGGCGAGGCTACACCTTC | CASSQGRGYTF
15 | TRBD2 | TRBJ2-7 | . | TRBV7-4 | TGTGCCAGCAGCTTAGGCGGGAGGGCCCCCTACGAGCAGTACTTC | CASSLGGRAPYEQYF
12 | . | TRBJ2-3 | . | TRBV6-1 | TGTGCCAGCAGCCTCATATCAGATACGCAGTATTTT | CASSLISDTQYF
13 | . | TRBJ1-4 | . | TRBV30 | TGTGCCTGCTCACAGGGAACTAATGAAAAACTGTTTTTT | CACSQGTNEKLFF
14 | TRBD2 | TRBJ2-3 | . | TRBV5-1 | TGCGCCAGCAGCTTAAGCGGGAGGACAGATACGCAGTATTTT | CASSLSGRTDTQYF
14 | . | TRBJ2-2 | . | TRBV29-1 | TGCAGCGTCGATCCTACAGGGAGGGGCGGGGAGCTGTTTTTT | CSVDPTGRGGELFF
13 | TRBD1 | TRBJ1-4 | . | TRBV30 | TGTGCCTGGGACAGGGGGCAGAATGAAAAACTGTTTTTT | CAWDRGQNEKLFF
18 | . | TRBJ2-1 | once | TRBV5-4 | TGTGCCAGCCCAAGGACCCCAGGGCTCGGGATTTCTTACAATGAGCAGTTCTTC | CASPRTPGLGISYNEQFF
14 | TRBD1 | TRBJ2-7 | . | TRBV5-1 | TGCGCCAGCAGCTTGGGACAGGGGTCGGGTGAGCAGTACTTC | CASSLGQGSGEQYF
14 | TRBD2 | TRBJ2-7 | . | TRBV4-1 | TGCGCCAGCAGCCGTACCGGGGGGAGTCCCGAGCAGTACTTC | CASSRTGGSPEQYF
15 | . | TRBJ1-5 | . | TRBV15 | TGTGCCACCAGCAGAGATCTAAGGGGAGATCAGCCCCAGCATTTT | CATSRDLRGDQPQHF
10 | . | TRBJ1-1 | . | TRBV20-1 | TGCAGTGCTAGATTCACTGAAGCTTTCTTT | CSARFTEAFF
14 | . | TRBJ2-2 | few | TRBV29-1 | TGCAGCGTCTTCCCGACAACGAACACCGGGGAGCTGTTTTTT | CSVFPTTNTGELFF